This TCR beta chain was identified during a study of CD8 T cells in ankylosing spondylitis. TCRdb re-called the 5' RACE reads through MiXCR, storing one row per CDR3 protein. The sample lists about 300,000 distinct CDR3 sequences, around a tenth occurring once. Germline lookup yields CDR1 DFQATT and CDR2 SNEGSKA (reference sequence). Deletions cut 0 bases from V and 3 bases from J, with 12 bases between. The CDR3 extends over 14 amino acids. V usage is TRBV20-1 and J usage is TRBJ2-7, with D unresolved. The TCR sequence derives from a female donor with ankylosing spondylitis or in good health (not recorded which). The sample taken for sequencing was blood, either unsorted or a sorted T cell fraction (not recorded which). The CDR3: CSARDIGRSYEQYF. CDR3 nucleotides: TGCAGTGCTAGAGATATCGGCCGTAGCTACGAGCAGTACTTC.